Detailed here is one TCR beta chain. Its antigen is unknown. Base quality data are lacking; no much larger clone is found one base away. The immunoSEQ Assay was used to sequence TCRbeta CDR3 regions. After extraction, genomic DNA underwent amplification by bias-controlled multiplex PCR, followed by high-throughput sequencing. In the original analysis: Collapsing and filtering of sequences were performed to quantify the absolute abundance of each unique TCRbeta CDR3 region. T cell fraction was estimated by normalizing TCRbeta template counts to usable DNA, which was measured by amplifying reference genes present in all nucleated cells. Repertoire TCRs were annotated as SARS-CoV-2-specific by exact matching of V gene, CDR3 amino acid sequence and J gene to a known reactive TCR set. The reference SARS-CoV-2 TCR set was obtained from MIRA and was filtered for enrichment in COVID-19-positive ImmuneCODE repertoires, whereby public or cross-reactive TCRs were removed. Using the MIRA antigens, annotated TCRs were further analysed by specific ORF or by position within an ORF. Breadth was defined as annotated unique rearrangements over total unique productive rearrangements; depth was the summed frequency of those rearrangements. Two-sided Wilcoxon rank-sum tests were applied when comparing TCR breadth between groups. Entries here come from immuneACCESS through TCRdb and include only in-frame sequences with V and J called. Some clones fail to appear in such tables; in the studies checked, an unresolved V gene covers under half of the shortfall, and the cause of the remainder is unknown. That table is the source of V, J and clone size, and D and trimming were worked out from the DNA. For this sample there are roughly 350,000 clones; 65% to 90% appear just once. Together, the top ten hold about 10% of the sample.

The CDR3, from cysteine to phenylalanine, totals 14 residues. CDR3 DNA only is kept here, 42 bases in frame from base 1. Looking up the germline V gene yields CDR1 MRHNA and CDR2 SNTAGT. Trimming costs V 4 bases and J 1 base, and their ends lie 9 bases apart. The sample's treatment or condition label, in plain terms: around 19 received Ad26.COV2.S at low or high dose, single or two shots; roughly 5 received placebo; per-sample allocation not given. For vaccine and placebo recipients, repertoires were sequenced using samples collected on day 63 after the first injection. Between 29 July and 7 August 2020, Cohort 1b enrolled 25 adults aged 18-55 years at one site in Boston, USA. As a vaccine, Ad26.COV2.S was a replication-incompetent adenovirus type 26 vector that expressed a prefusion-stabilized SARS-CoV-2 spike protein derived from the original Wuhan strain. The entry originates in a study of Ad26.COV2.S vaccination and SARS-CoV-2 variants (dated by TCRdb to about 2021). About the investigation overall: Vaccine-arm donors came from COV1001, a multicentre, randomized, double-blind, placebo-controlled phase I-IIa trial of Ad26.COV2.S in healthy adults. A total of 32 samples were included in the TCR-sequenced set, comprising roughly 19 Ad26.COV2.S vaccine recipients, 5 placebo recipients and 8 SARS-CoV-2 convalescent individuals. Investigators did not know the trial group allocation while performing experiments and assessing outcomes. TCRbeta repertoire sequencing served as the tool for gauging how specific and how broad the SARS-CoV-2-reactive T cell receptors were following Ad26.COV2.S vaccination. Trial participants were randomized into five groups of five: low-dose or high-dose Ad26.COV2.S given once or twice, or placebo on both occasions. Ad26.COV2.S was administered intramuscularly at 5 x 10^10 or 1 x 10^11 viral particles, either as a single shot or as two shots given 56 days apart.

The research as a whole found: Vaccine and placebo recipients had similar non-spike TCR breadth, a finding consistent with the vaccine containing only spike. The authors noted that the TCR breadth and depth analyses may have underestimated total T cell responses. The study was not powered to compare responses between vaccine doses or regimens. Substantial breadth of spike-specific CD8+ and CD4+ T cell responses was reported after vaccination. Spike-specific TCR breadth was higher in Ad26.COV2.S recipients than in placebo recipients (P = 0.0014).

The clonotype comes from a person between 18 and 65 years old who received the Ad26.COV2.S COVID-19 vaccine or a placebo. The chain is encoded by TRBV6-4 joined to TRBJ2-3; there is no confident call for the D gene. The specimen comprised peripheral blood, sampled in a trial of Ad26.COV2.S vaccine versus placebo. The nucleotide sequence is given as TGTGCCAGCAGTGCCCGTGGGGGCACAGATACGCAGTATTTT. This translates into CASSARGGTDTQYF.